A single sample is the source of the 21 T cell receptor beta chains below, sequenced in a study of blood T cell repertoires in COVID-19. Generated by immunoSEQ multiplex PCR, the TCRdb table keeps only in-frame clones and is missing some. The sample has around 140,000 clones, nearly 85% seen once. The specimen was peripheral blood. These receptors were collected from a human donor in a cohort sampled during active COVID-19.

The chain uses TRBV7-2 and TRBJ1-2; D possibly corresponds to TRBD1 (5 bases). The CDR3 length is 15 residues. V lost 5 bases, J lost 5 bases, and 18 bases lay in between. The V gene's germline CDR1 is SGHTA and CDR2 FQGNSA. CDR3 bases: TGTGCCAGCAGCCTATCATGGATGGGGCAATATGGCTACACCTTC. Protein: CASSLSWMGQYGYTF.

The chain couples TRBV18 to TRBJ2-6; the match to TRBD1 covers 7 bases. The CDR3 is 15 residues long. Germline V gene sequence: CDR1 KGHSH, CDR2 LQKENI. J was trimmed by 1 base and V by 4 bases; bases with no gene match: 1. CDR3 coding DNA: TGTGCCAGCTCACAACAGGGGTCTGGGGCCAACGTCCTGACTTTC. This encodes CASSQQGSGANVLTF.

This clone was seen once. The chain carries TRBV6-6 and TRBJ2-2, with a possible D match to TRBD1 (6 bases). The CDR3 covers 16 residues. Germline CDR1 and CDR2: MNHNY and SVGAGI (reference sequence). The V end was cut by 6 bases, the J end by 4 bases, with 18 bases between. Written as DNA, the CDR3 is TGTGCCAGCAGCCACCTGGGAGTAGGGGGCACCGGGGAGCTGTTTTTT. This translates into CASSHLGVGGTGELFF.

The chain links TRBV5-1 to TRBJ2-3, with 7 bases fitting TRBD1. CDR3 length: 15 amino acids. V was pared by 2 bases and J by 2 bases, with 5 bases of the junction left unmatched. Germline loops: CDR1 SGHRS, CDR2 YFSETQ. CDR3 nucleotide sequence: TGCGCCAGCAGCTTACAGGGGACGAACACAGATACGCAGTATTTT. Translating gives CASSLQGTNTDTQYF.

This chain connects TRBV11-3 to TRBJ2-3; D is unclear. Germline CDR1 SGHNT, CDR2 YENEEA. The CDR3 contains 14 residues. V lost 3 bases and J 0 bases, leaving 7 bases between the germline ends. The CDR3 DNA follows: TGTGCCAGCAGCTTTTCACAAAGCACAGATACGCAGTATTTT. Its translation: CASSFSQSTDTQYF. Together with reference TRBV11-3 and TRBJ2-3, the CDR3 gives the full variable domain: EAGVVQSPRYKIIEKKQPVAFWCNPISGHNTLYWYLQNLGQGPELLIRYENEEAVDDSQLPKDRFSAERLKGVDSTLKIQPAELGDSAVYLCASSFSQSTDTQYFGPGTRLTVL.

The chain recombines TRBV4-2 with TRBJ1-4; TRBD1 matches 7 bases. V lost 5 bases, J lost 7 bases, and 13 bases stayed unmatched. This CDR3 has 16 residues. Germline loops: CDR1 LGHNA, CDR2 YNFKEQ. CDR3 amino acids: CASSLTTGEEREKLFF. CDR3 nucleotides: TGTGCCAGCAGCTTAACTACAGGGGAGGAGCGTGAAAAACTGTTTTTT.

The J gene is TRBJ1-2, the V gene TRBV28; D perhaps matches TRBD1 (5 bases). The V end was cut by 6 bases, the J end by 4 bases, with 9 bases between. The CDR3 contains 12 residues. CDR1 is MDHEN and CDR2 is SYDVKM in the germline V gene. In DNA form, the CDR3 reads TGTGCCAGCAGGGACACGTTCTATGGCTACACCTTC. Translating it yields CASRDTFYGYTF.

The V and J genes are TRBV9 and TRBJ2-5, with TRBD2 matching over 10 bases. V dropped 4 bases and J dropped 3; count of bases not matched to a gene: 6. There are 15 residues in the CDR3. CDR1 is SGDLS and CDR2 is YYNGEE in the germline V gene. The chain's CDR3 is CASSSGTSEKETQYF. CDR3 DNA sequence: TGTGCCAGCAGCTCCGGGACTAGCGAGAAAGAGACCCAGTACTTC.

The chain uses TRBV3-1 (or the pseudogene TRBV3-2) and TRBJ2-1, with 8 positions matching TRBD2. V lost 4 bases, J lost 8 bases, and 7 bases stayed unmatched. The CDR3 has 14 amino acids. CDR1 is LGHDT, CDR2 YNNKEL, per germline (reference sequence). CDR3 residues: CASSLRGSGDEQFF. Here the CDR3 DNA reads TGTGCCAGCAGCCTCCGGGGTAGCGGGGATGAGCAGTTCTTC.

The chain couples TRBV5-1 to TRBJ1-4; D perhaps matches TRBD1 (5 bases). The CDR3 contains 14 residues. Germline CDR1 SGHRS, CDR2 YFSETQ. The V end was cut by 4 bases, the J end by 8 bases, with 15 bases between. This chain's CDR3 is CASSAEPRQEKLFF. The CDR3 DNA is TGCGCCAGCAGCGCGGAACCCCGACAGGAAAAACTGTTTTTT.

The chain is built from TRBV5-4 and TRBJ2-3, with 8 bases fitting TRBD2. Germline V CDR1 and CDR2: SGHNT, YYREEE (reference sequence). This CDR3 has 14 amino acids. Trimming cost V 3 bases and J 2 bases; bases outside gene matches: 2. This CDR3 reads CASSSGGTTDTQYF. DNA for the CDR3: TGTGCCAGCAGCTCGGGGGGGACCACAGATACGCAGTATTTT.

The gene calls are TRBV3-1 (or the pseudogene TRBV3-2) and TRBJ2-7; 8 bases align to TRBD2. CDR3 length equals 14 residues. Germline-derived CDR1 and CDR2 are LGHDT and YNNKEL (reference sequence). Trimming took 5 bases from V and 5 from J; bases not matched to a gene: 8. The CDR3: CASSELAGSDEQYF. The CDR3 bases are TGTGCCAGCAGCGAGTTAGCGGGGTCCGACGAGCAGTACTTC.

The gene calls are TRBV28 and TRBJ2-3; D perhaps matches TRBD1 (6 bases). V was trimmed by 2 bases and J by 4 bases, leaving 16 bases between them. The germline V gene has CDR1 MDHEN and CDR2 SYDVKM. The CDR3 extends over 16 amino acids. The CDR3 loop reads CASSLGRQVGADTQYF. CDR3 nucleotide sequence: TGTGCCAGCAGTTTAGGGCGACAGGTCGGAGCAGATACGCAGTATTTT.

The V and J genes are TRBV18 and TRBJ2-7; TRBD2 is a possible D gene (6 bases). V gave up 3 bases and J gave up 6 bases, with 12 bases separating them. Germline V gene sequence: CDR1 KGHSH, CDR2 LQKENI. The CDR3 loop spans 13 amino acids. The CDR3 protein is CASSPTSVGEQYV. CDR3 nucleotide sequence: TGTGCCAGCTCACCGACTAGTGTCGGCGAGCAGTACGTC.

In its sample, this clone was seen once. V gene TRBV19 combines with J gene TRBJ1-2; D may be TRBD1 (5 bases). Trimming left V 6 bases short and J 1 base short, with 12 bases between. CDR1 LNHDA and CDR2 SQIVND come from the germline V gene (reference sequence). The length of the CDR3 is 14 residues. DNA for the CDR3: TGTGCCAGTAGACCGGGACTGAATAACTATGGCTACACCTTC. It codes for CASRPGLNNYGYTF.

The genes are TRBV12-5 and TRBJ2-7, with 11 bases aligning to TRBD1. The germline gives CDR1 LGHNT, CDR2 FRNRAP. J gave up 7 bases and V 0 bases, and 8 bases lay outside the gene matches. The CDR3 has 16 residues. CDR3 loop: CASGLVRTGGYWEQYV. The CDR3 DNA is TGTGCTAGTGGTTTGGTGCGGACAGGGGGCTACTGGGAGCAGTACGTC.

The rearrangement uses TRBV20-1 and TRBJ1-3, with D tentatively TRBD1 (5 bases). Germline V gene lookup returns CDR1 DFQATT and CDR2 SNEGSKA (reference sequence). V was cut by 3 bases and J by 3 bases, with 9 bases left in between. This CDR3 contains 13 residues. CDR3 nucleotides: TGCAGTGCTAGTGACAGAAATGGAAACACCATATATTTT. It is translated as CSASDRNGNTIYF.

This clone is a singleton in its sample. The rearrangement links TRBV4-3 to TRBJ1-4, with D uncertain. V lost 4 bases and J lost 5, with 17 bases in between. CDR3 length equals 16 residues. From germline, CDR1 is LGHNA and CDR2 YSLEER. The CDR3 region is CASSPFWGGGNEKLFF. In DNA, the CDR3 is TGCGCCAGCAGCCCTTTTTGGGGAGGAGGGAATGAAAAACTGTTTTTT.

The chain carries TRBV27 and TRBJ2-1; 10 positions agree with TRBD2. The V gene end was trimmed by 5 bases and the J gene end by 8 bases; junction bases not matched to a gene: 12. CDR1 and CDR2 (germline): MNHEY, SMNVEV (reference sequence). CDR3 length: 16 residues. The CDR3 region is CASSRSGLAVGHEQFF. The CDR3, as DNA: TGTGCCAGCAGTAGAAGCGGACTAGCGGTTGGCCATGAGCAGTTCTTC.

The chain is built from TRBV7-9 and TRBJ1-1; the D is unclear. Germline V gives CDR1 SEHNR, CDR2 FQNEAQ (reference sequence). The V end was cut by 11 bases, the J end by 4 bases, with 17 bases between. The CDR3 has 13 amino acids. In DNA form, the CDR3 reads TGTGCCCCTGACGATCTGGGGAGCACTGAAGCTTTCTTT. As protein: CAPDDLGSTEAFF.

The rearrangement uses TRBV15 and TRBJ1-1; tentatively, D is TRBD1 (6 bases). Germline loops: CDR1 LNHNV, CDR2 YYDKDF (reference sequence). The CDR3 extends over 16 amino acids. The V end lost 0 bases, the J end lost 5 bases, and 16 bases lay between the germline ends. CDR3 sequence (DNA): TGTGCCACCAGCAGAGATACTCGACAGGTAAAGACTGAAGCTTTCTTT. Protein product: CATSRDTRQVKTEAFF.